What follows is one T cell receptor beta chain and its context. As yet, its antigen is unknown. These data originate in a study of early T cells in non-severe SARS-CoV-2 infection. TCRdb analysed the 5' RACE reads with MiXCR anew, one entry per CDR3 protein. Among approximately 30,000 distinct CDR3 sequences, roughly 3.9% were seen once, and the ten largest hold around 8.8%. Study conclusions and caveats: A preference for anti-spike CD8 responses marked VDJdb matching, which missed private and CD4 specificities.

The sequence came from an adult who was a healthcare worker with PCR-confirmed SARS-CoV-2 infection or an uninfected control (not recorded which). Sequencing was carried out using whole blood.

The CDR3 DNA is TGTGCCAGCAGCTTAACGATGACAGGGGGCACAGATACGCAGTATTTT. It specifies CASSLTMTGGTDTQYF. The chain uses TRBV7-3 and TRBJ2-3; 8 positions agree with TRBD1. Germline assignment: CDR1 SGHTA and CDR2 FQGTGA. Trimming removed 0 bases from V and 1 base from J; junction bases left unmatched: 3. The CDR3 is 16 amino acids.